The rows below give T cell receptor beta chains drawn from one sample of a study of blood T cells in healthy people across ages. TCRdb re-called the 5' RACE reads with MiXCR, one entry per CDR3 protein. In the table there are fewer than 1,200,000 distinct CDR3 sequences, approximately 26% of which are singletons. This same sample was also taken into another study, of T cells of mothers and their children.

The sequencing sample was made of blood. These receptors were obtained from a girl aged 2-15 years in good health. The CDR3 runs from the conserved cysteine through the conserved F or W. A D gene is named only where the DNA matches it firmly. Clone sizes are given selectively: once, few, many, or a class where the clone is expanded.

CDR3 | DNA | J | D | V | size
CAVTSPSYEQYF | TGTGCGGTTACTAGTCCCTCCTACGAGCAGTACTTC | TRBJ2-7 | - | TRBV7-9 | -
CASQPTSGSAAPKQFF | TGTGCCAGCCAACCCACTAGCGGGAGCGCGGCCCCAAAGCAGTTCTTC | TRBJ2-1 | TRBD2 | TRBV3-1 | few
CSGGDRGKNIQYF | TGCAGCGGCGGCGACAGGGGAAAAAACATTCAGTACTTC | TRBJ2-4 | TRBD1 | TRBV29-1 | -
CASSFGSGGTDTQYF | TGTGCCAGCAGCTTTGGAAGCGGGGGCACAGATACGCAGTATTTT | TRBJ2-3 | TRBD2 | TRBV13 | few
CASSQALAGFAQYF | TGTGCCAGCAGCCAAGCCCTAGCGGGGTTTGCCCAGTACTTC | TRBJ2-5 | TRBD2 | TRBV4-2 | many
CASSLVAGGCTF | TGTGCCAGCAGCTTAGTAGCGGGCGGCTGCACCTTC | TRBJ1-2 | - | TRBV7-2 | -
CASGSVYTDTQYF | TGTGCGAGCGGGAGTGTCTACACAGATACGCAGTATTTT | TRBJ2-3 | TRBD2 | TRBV6-1 | -
CSLRTQGNYNEQFF | TGCAGCCTTAGGACCCAAGGGAACTACAATGAGCAGTTCTTC | TRBJ2-1 | - | TRBV29-1 | -
CASSRGSSSYNSPLHF | TGTGCCAGCAGCAGGGGATCTAGCTCCTATAATTCACCCCTCCACTTT | TRBJ1-6 | - | TRBV7-8 | few
CSTRDQETQYF | TGCAGCACCCGGGACCAAGAGACCCAGTACTTC | TRBJ2-5 | - | TRBV29-1 | -
CATSSLQYEKLFF | TGTGCCACCAGCAGCTTACAGTATGAAAAACTGTTTTTT | TRBJ1-4 | - | TRBV15 | few
CSARVTNAYEQYF | TGCAGTGCTAGAGTGACAAACGCCTACGAGCAGTACTTC | TRBJ2-7 | - | TRBV20-1 | -
CAIQEGTGWNEQFF | TGTGCCATCCAGGAAGGGACAGGGTGGAATGAGCAGTTCTTC | TRBJ2-1 | TRBD1 | TRBV10-3 | -
CSARGQWGYQETQYF | TGCAGTGCTAGAGGGCAATGGGGGTACCAAGAGACCCAGTACTTC | TRBJ2-5 | - | TRBV20-1 | few
CASSPDLIKERRLFF | TGTGCCAGCAGCCCAGACCTCATAAAAGAAAGACGGCTGTTTTTT | TRBJ2-2 | - | TRBV7-2 | -
CASSPWDSQNEQYF | TGTGCCAGCAGTCCCTGGGACAGCCAAAACGAGCAGTACTTC | TRBJ2-7 | TRBD1 | TRBV28 | -
CSARRESYEFYEQYF | TGCAGTGCTAGAAGGGAGTCCTACGAGTTCTACGAGCAGTACTTC | TRBJ2-7 | - | TRBV20-1 | -
CASSERSARQYF | TGTGCCAGCAGTGAACGCTCGGCTAGGCAGTACTTC | TRBJ2-7 | - | TRBV6-1 | -
CASSQGLGGYGYTF | TGCGCCAGCAGCCAAGGGCTCGGAGGGTATGGCTACACCTTC | TRBJ1-2 | - | TRBV4-3 | -
CASSPPGETGELFF | TGTGCCAGCAGTCCTCCTGGAGAGACCGGGGAGCTGTTTTTT | TRBJ2-2 | - | TRBV6-4 | -
CSARGTSGRLSYEQYF | TGCAGTGCTAGAGGGACTAGCGGGAGATTGAGCTACGAGCAGTACTTC | TRBJ2-7 | TRBD2 | TRBV20-1 | -
CASSGASGTGARAFF | TGTGCCAGCAGCGGCGCCTCCGGGACAGGGGCACGAGCTTTCTTT | TRBJ1-1 | TRBD1 | TRBV9 | few
CATSDLLQGEDNEQFF | TGTGCCACCAGTGATCTACTACAGGGGGAGGACAATGAGCAGTTCTTC | TRBJ2-1 | TRBD1 | TRBV24-1 | -
CASSFGTFTDTQYF | TGTGCCAGCAGCTTCGGGACCTTCACAGATACGCAGTATTTT | TRBJ2-3 | - | TRBV12-3/TRBV12-4 | few
CASSPLWNTRELFF | TGTGCCAGCAGTCCCCTTTGGAACACCAGGGAGCTGTTTTTT | TRBJ2-2 | - | TRBV27 | -
CASSPPFTDTQYF | TGTGCCAGCAGCCCCCCATTCACAGATACGCAGTATTTT | TRBJ2-3 | - | TRBV11-2 | few
CASSWGQDTQYF | TGTGCCAGCAGCTGGGGACAGGATACGCAGTATTTT | TRBJ2-3 | TRBD1 | TRBV7-2 | -
CASSAASGTHNEQFF | TGTGCCAGTAGTGCGGCTAGCGGGACCCACAATGAGCAGTTCTTC | TRBJ2-1 | TRBD2 | TRBV19 | few